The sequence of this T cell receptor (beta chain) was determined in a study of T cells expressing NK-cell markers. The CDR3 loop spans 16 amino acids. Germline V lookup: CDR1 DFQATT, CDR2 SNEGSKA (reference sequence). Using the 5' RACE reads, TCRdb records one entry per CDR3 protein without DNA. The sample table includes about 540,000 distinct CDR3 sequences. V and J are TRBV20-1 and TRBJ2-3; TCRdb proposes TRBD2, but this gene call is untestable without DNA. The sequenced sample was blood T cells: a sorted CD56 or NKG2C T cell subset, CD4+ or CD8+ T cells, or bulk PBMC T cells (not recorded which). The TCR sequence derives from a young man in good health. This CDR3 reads CSAIQLAGGEPDTQYF.